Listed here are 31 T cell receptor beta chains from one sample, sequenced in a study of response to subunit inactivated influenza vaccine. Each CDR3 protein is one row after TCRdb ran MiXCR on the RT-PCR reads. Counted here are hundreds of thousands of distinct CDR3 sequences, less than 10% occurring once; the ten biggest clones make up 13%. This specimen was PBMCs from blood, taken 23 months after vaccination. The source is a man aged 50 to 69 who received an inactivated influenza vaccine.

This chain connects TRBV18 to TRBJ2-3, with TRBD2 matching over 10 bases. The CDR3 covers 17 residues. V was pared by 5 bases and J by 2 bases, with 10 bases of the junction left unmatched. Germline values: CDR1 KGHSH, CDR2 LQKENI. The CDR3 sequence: CASSRGLAAILTDTQYF. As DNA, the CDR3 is TGTGCCAGCTCAAGAGGACTAGCGGCAATCCTCACAGATACGCAGTATTTT.

Here the CDR3 reads CSDRQGSYGYTF. CDR3 in DNA: TGCAGCGACCGACAGGGGAGCTATGGCTACACCTTC. This rearrangement joins TRBV29-1 to TRBJ1-2; 8 bases line up with TRBD1. The germline CDR1 and CDR2 sequences are SQVTM and ANQGSEA. Germline trimming cut 7 bases from V and 4 bases from J; bases unmatched to any gene: 5. This CDR3 is built from 12 residues.

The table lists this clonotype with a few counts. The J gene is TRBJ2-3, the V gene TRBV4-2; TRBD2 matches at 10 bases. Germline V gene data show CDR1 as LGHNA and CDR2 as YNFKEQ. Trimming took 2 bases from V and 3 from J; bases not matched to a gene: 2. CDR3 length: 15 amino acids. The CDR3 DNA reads TGTGCCAGCAGCCAAACTAGCGGGACAACAGATACGCAGTATTTT. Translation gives CASSQTSGTTDTQYF.

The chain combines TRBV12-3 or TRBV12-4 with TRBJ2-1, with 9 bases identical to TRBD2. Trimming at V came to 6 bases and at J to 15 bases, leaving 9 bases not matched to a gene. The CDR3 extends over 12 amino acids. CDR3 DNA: TGTGCCAGCAGGACAGATAGCGGGAGTTGGTTCTTC. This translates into CASRTDSGSWFF.

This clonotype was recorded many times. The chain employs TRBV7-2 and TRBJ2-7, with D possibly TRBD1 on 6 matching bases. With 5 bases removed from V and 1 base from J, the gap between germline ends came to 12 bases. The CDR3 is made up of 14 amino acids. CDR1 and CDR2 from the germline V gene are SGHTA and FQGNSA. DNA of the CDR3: TGTGCCAGCAGCATCAGACAGGTTTCCTACGAGCAGTACTTC. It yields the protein CASSIRQVSYEQYF.

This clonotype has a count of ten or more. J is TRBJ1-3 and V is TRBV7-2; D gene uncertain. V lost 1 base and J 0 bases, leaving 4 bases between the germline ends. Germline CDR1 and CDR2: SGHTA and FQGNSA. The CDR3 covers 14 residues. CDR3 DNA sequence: TGTGCCAGCAGCTTAGTCTTCTCTGGAAACACCATATATTTT. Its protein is CASSLVFSGNTIYF.

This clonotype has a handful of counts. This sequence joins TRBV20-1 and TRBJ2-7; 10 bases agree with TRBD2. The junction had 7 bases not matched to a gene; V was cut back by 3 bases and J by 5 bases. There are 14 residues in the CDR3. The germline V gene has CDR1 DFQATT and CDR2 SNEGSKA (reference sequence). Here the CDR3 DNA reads TGCAGTGCTAGTAGCGGGAGGAAAGAAGACGAGCAGTACTTC. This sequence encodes CSASSGRKEDEQYF.

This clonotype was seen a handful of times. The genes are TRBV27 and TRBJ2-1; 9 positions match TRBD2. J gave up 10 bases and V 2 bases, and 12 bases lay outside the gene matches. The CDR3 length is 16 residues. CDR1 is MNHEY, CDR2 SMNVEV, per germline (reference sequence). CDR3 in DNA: TGTGCCAGCAGTTTAAGGCGGATTAGCGGGAGTGGGGAGCAGTTCTTC. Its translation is CASSLRRISGSGEQFF.

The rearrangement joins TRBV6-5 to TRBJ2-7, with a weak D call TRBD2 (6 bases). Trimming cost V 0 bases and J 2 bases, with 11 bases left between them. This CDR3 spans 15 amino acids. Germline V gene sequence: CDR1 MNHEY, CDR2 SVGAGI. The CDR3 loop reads CASSYSGAGTYEQYF. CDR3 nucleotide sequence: TGTGCCAGCAGTTACTCGGGCGCGGGGACCTACGAGCAGTACTTC.

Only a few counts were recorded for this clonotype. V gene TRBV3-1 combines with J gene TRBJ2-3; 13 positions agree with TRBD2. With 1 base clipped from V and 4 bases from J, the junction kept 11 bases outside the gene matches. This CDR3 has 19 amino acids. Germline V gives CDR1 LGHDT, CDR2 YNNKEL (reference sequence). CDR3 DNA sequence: TGTGCCAGCAGCCAAGCCCTCCCCGGGACTAGCGGGGCACCAGATACGCAGTATTTT. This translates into CASSQALPGTSGAPDTQYF.

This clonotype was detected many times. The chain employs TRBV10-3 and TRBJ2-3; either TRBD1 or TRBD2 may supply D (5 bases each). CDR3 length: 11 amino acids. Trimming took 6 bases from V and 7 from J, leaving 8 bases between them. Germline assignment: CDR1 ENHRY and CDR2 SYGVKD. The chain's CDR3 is CAISEGYTQYF. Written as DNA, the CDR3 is TGTGCCATCAGCGAGGGGTATACGCAGTATTTT.

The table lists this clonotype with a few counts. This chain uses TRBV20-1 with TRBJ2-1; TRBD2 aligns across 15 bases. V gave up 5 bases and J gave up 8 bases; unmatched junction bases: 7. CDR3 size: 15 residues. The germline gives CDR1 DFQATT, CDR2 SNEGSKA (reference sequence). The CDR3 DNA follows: TGCAGTGCTCATCCGGGACTAGCGGGAGGCGATGAGCAGTTCTTC. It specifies CSAHPGLAGGDEQFF.

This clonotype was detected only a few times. In DNA, the CDR3 is TGTGCCAGCAGTTACGACGCGACCACGCAGTTCTTC. Its translation is CASSYDATTQFF. This chain uses TRBV6-5 with TRBJ2-1; D is uncertain. Germline values: CDR1 MNHEY, CDR2 SVGAGI. The CDR3 is made up of 12 amino acids. V was shortened by 2 bases and J by 12 bases, with 11 bases between the two germline ends.

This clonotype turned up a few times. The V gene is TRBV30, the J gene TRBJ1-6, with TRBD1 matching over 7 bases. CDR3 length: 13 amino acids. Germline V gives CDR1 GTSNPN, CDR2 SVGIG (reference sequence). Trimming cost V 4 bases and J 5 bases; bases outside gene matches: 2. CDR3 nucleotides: TGTGCCTGGACGGGACAGAATAATTCACCCCTCCACTTT. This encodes CAWTGQNNSPLHF.

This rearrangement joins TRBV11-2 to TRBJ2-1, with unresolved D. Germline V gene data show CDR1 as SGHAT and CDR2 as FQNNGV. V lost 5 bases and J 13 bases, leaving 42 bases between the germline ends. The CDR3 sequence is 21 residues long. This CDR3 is CASSAFSIHPTMSRLFGPQFF. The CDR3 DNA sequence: TGTGCCAGCAGCGCTTTCTCTATTCACCCAACAATGAGTAGGCTATTCGGCCCCCAGTTCTTC.

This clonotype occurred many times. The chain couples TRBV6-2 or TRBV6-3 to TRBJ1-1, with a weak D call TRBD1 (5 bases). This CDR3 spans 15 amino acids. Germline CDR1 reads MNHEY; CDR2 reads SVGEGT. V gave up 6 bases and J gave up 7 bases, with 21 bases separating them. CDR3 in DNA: TGTGCCAGCAGGAAAAGTATAGGGGAACGAAGTGAAGCTTTCTTT. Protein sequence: CASRKSIGERSEAFF.

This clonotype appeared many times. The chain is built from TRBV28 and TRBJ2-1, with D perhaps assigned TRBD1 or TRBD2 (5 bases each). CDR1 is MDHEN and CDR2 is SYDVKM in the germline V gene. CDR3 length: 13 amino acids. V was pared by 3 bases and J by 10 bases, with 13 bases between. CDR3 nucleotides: TGTGCCAGCAGTTTCTGGGGGAAAGGGGAGCAGTTCTTC. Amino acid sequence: CASSFWGKGEQFF.

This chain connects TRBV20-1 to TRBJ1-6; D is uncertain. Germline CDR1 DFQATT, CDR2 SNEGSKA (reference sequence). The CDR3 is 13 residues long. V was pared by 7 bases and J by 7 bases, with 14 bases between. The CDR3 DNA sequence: TGCAGTGAGAGAGGAGGCCCAAATTCACCCCTCCACTTT. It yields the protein CSERGGPNSPLHF.

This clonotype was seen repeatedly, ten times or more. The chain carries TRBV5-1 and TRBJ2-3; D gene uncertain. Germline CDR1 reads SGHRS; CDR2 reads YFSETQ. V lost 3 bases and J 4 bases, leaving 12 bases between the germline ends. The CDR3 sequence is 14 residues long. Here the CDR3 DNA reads TGCGCCAGCAGCTCCGCGGACCATGCAGATACGCAGTATTTT. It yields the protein CASSSADHADTQYF.

The CDR3: CSAGDSSNTEAFF. The CDR3 DNA sequence: TGCAGCGCTGGGGACAGTTCCAACACTGAAGCTTTCTTT. The chain couples TRBV29-1 to TRBJ1-1, with TRBD1 matching over 7 bases. The junction had 7 bases not matched to a gene; V was cut back by 7 bases and J by 2 bases. CDR3 length equals 13 residues. CDR1 is SQVTM, CDR2 ANQGSEA, per germline.

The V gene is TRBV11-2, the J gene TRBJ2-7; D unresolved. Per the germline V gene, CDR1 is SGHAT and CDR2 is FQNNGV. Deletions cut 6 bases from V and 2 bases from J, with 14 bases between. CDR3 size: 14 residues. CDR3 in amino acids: CASSPLSVPYEQYF. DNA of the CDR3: TGTGCCAGCAGTCCTTTATCAGTTCCCTACGAGCAGTACTTC.

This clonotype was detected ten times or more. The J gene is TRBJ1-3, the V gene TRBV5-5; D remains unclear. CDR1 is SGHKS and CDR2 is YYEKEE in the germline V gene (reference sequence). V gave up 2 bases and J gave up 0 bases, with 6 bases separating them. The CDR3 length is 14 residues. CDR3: CASSLPSSGNTIYF. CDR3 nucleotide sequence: TGTGCCAGCAGCTTACCGAGCTCTGGAAACACCATATATTTT.

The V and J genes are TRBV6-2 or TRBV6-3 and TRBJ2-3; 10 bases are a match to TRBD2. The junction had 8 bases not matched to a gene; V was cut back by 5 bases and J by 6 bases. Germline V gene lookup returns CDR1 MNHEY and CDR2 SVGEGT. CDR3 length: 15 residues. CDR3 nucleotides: TGTGCCAGCAGTACTTTAACGGGACTAGCGGATACGCAGTATTTT. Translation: CASSTLTGLADTQYF.

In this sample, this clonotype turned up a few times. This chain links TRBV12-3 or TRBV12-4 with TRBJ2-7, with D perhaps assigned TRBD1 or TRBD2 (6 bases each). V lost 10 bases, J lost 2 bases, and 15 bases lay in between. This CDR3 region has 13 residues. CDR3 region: CATSRGPTYEQYF. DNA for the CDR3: TGTGCCACCAGCCGGGGGCCTACCTACGAGCAGTACTTC.

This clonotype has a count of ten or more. DNA of the CDR3: TGTGCCAGCAGCTTAGATCTTGGCCGCGGGAGGGCCAACGAGCAGTACTTC. It specifies CASSLDLGRGRANEQYF. The V gene is TRBV11-2, the J gene TRBJ2-7; 9 bases map to TRBD2. CDR3 length: 17 amino acids. Germline CDR1 reads SGHAT; CDR2 reads FQNNGV. V lost 0 bases and J lost 5; bases outside the gene matches: 11.

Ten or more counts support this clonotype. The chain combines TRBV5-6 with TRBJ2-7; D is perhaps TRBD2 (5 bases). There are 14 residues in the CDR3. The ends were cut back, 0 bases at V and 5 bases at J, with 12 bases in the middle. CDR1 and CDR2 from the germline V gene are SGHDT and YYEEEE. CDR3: CASSLGLEVDEQYF. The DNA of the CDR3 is TGTGCCAGCAGCTTGGGGCTGGAGGTGGACGAGCAGTACTTC.

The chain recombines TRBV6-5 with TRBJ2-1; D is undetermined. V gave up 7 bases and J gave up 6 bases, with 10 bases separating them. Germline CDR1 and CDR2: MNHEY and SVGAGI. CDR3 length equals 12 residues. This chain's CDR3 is CASTAKSNEQFF. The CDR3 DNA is TGTGCCAGCACCGCGAAATCCAATGAGCAGTTCTTC.

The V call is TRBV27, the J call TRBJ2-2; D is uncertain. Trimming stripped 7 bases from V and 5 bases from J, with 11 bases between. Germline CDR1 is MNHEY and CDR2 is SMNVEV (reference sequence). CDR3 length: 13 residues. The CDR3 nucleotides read TGTGCCAGCACTTCCCCAAGAACCGGGGAGCTGTTTTTT. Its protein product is CASTSPRTGELFF.

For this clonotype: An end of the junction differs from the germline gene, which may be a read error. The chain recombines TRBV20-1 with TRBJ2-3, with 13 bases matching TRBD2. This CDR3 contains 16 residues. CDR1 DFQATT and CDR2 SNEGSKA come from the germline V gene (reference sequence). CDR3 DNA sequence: TGCTGTGCTAGAGGACTAGCGGGAGTTTGGGCAGATACGCAGTATTTT. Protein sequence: CCARGLAGVWADTQYF.

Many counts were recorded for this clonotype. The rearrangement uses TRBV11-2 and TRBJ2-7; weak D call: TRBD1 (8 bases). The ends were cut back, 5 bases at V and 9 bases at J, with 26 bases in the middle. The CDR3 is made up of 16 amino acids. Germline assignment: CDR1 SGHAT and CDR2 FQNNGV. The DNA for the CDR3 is TGTGCCAGCAGCACACTAACAGGGGGGGTCCTACGATTGCAGTACTTC. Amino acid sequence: CASSTLTGGVLRLQYF. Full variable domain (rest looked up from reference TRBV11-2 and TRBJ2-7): EAGVAQSPRYKIIEKRQSVAFWCNPISGHATLYWYQQILGQGPKLLIQFQNNGVVDDSQLPKDRFSAERLKGVDSTLKIQPAKLEDSAVYLCASSTLTGGVLRLQYFGPGTRLTVT.

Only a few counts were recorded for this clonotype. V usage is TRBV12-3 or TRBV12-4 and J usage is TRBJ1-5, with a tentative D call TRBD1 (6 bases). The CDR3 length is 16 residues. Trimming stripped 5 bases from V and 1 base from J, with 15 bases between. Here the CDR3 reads CASSPGTLESNQPQHF. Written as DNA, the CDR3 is TGTGCCAGCAGTCCCGGGACACTTGAAAGCAATCAGCCCCAGCATTTT.